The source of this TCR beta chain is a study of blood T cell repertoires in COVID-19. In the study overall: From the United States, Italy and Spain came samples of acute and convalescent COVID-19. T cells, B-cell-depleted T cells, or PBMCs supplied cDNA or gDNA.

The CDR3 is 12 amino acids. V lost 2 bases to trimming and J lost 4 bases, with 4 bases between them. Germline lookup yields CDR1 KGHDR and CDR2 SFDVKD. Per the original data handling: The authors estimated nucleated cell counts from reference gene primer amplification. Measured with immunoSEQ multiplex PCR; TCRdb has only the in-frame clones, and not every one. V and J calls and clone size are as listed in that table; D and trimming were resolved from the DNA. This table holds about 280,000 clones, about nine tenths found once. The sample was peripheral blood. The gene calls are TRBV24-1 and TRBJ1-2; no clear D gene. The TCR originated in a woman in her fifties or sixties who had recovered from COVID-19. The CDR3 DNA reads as TGTGCCACCAGTGATTCTAGCTATGGCTACACCTTC. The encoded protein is CATSDSSYGYTF.